Each of the 20 T cell receptor beta chains below was sequenced from the same sample in a study of CXCR3-negative and CXCR3-positive naive CD8 T cells. 5' RACE that incorporated UMI labels was used to prepare the TRB cDNA libraries. TCRdb derives one entry per CDR3 protein from the 5' RACE reads, leaving out DNA. The ten top clones account for about 20%, within a sample of under 70,000 distinct CDR3 sequences. The specimen sequenced was memory CD8+ T cells from blood. All receptors come from a human donor in good health. Some clones in this sample may be carry-over from other donors' samples.

The V gene is TRBV29-1, the J gene TRBJ2-1; as DNA is missing, the TRBD2 call by TCRdb cannot be tested. The CDR3 totals 16 residues. CDR1 SQVTM and CDR2 ANQGSEA come from the germline V gene. The CDR3 protein is CSVEVLAGAHYNEQFF.

This chain uses TRBV5-6 with TRBJ2-7. The CDR3 spans 13 residues. Looked up from germline, CDR1 is SGHDT and CDR2 is YYEEEE. The CDR3 is CASSLEVTYEQYF.

This chain links TRBV29-1 with TRBJ2-3; TCRdb selects TRBD1, and the lack of DNA leaves this call unchecked. This CDR3 region has 13 residues. Per the germline V gene, CDR1 is SQVTM and CDR2 is ANQGSEA. The CDR3 spells CSGSQGATGTQYF.

The V gene is TRBV29-1, the J gene TRBJ2-3; the TCRdb D gene call, TRBD2, has no DNA to confirm it. The germline V gene encodes CDR1 SQVTM and CDR2 ANQGSEA. The CDR3 totals 17 residues. CDR3 sequence: CSVEGLAGVSLGDTQYF.

The chain couples TRBV12-3 or TRBV12-4 to TRBJ2-2; with no DNA, the TCRdb D assignment of TRBD1 cannot be verified. The CDR3 sequence is 13 residues long. CDR3 sequence: CASPLAATGELFF.

The chain links TRBV28 to TRBJ2-5; absent DNA, TCRdb's TRBD1 call cannot be checked. Per the germline V gene, CDR1 is MDHEN and CDR2 is SYDVKM. The CDR3 consists of 14 residues. The CDR3 here is CASRGDRNQETQYF.

The chain couples TRBV3-1 to TRBJ2-3; TCRdb's D call, TRBD1, is unchecked because there is no DNA. This CDR3 is built from 15 residues. Germline V CDR1 and CDR2: LGHDT, YNNKEL (reference sequence). The CDR3 is CASSQRQGITDTQYF.

V usage is TRBV29-1 and J usage is TRBJ2-2. Germline V gene data show CDR1 as SQVTM and CDR2 as ANQGSEA. The CDR3 length is 13 residues. This CDR3 reads CSVIYANTGELFF.

The chain recombines TRBV7-6 with TRBJ1-4; TCRdb names TRBD1, which stays unverified in the absence of DNA. This CDR3 region has 13 residues. Germline V gene data show CDR1 as SGHVS and CDR2 as FNYEAQ. The CDR3 region is CASSFAGGEKLFF.

The rearrangement joins TRBV29-1 to TRBJ2-7; TCRdb lists TRBD2, though no DNA is available to test this call. From germline, CDR1 is SQVTM and CDR2 ANQGSEA. The CDR3 sequence is 13 residues long. The CDR3 is CSVEQGLTYEQYF.

This sequence joins TRBV29-1 and TRBJ2-5; TCRdb calls TRBD1, which cannot be checked without DNA. The CDR3 extends over 15 amino acids. Germline CDR1 SQVTM, CDR2 ANQGSEA. CDR3 sequence reads: CSVEEIPTGGETQYF.

The V and J genes are TRBV6-4 and TRBJ2-1; the TCRdb D gene call, TRBD2, has no DNA to confirm it. Per the germline V gene, CDR1 is MRHNA and CDR2 is SNTAGT. This CDR3 region has 15 residues. CDR3 in amino acids: CASSESSGRFDEQFF.

This chain connects TRBV21-1 to TRBJ1-6; the TCRdb D gene call, TRBD1, has no DNA to confirm it. TRBV21-1 represents a pseudogene. This CDR3 has 17 residues. The CDR3 sequence: CASSKGLGQIRNSPLHF.

The chain combines TRBV7-2 with TRBJ2-3; TCRdb calls TRBD2, which cannot be checked without DNA. Per germline, CDR1 SGHTA and CDR2 FQGNSA. The CDR3 sequence is 18 residues long. CDR3 in amino acids: CASSLGTSGGANLDTQYF.

This chain joins TRBV28 and TRBJ2-5. This CDR3 spans 15 amino acids. CDR1 is MDHEN and CDR2 is SYDVKM in the germline V gene. CDR3 protein: CASSFFVSGQETQYF.

The chain uses TRBV6-2 or TRBV6-3 and TRBJ2-2; the TCRdb call, TRBD1, lacks DNA for checking. Germline loops: CDR1 MNHEY, CDR2 SVGEGT. The length of the CDR3 is 14 residues. The CDR3 sequence is CASGGTANTGELFF.

The chain couples TRBV7-9 to TRBJ1-1. The germline V gene encodes CDR1 SEHNR and CDR2 FQNEAQ (reference sequence). The CDR3 is made up of 14 amino acids. CDR3 sequence reads: CASSRDKAATEAFF.

The chain links TRBV29-1 to TRBJ1-2. This CDR3 has 12 residues. Germline V CDR1 and CDR2: SQVTM, ANQGSEA. The chain's CDR3 is CSVWVVEVGYTF. The variable domain in full, with the rest retrieved from reference TRBV29-1 and TRBJ1-2, is SAVISQKPSRDICQRGTSLTIQCQVDSQVTMMFWYRQQPGQSLTLIATANQGSEATYESGFVIDKFPISRPNLTFSTLTVSNMSPEDSSIYLCSVWVVEVGYTFGSGTRLTVV.

The chain couples TRBV7-9 to TRBJ2-1; with no DNA, the TCRdb D assignment of TRBD1 cannot be verified. The CDR3 has 14 amino acids. Germline CDR1 SEHNR, CDR2 FQNEAQ (reference sequence). The CDR3 protein is CASSFRGDYNEQFF.

This sequence joins TRBV10-3 and TRBJ2-7. Looked up from germline, CDR1 is ENHRY and CDR2 is SYGVKD. CDR3 length: 12 residues. The CDR3: CAISDAPYEQYF.